The 14 T cell receptor beta chains below were found in one sample sequenced in a study of blood T cell repertoires in COVID-19. Sequencing used immunoSEQ multiplex PCR; TCRdb keeps in-frame clones, though not all of them. The table has over 150,000 clones, approximately 85% seen once. The sequencing input was peripheral blood. These receptors were obtained from a man aged 60 to 69 with COVID-19, enrolled during active disease.

The gene calls are TRBV30 and TRBJ1-1; unclear D gene. Germline V gene lookup returns CDR1 GTSNPN and CDR2 SVGIG (reference sequence). CDR3 length: 13 residues. Between the trimmed V and J ends, which lost 0 bases and 1 base, there was a span of 6 bases. The CDR3 DNA reads as TGTGCCTGGAGTGTACAGCCGAACACTGAAGCTTTCTTT. It translates to CAWSVQPNTEAFF.

The genes are TRBV30 and TRBJ1-5, with 8 positions matching TRBD1. CDR1 is GTSNPN and CDR2 is SVGIG in the germline V gene (reference sequence). The CDR3 loop spans 19 amino acids. V trimming: 5 bases; J trimming: 0 bases; junction bases outside the gene matches: 18. The CDR3 reads CAWGRHTFGTGGSNQPQHF. As DNA, the CDR3 is TGTGCCTGGGGTCGGCACACATTCGGGACAGGCGGTAGCAATCAGCCCCAGCATTTT.

V and J are TRBV18 and TRBJ2-1, with 9 bases that match TRBD1. This CDR3 has 12 amino acids. Germline CDR1 reads KGHSH; CDR2 reads LQKENI. Trimming took 3 bases from V and 14 from J; bases not matched to a gene: 5. CDR3 in DNA: TGTGCCAGCTCACCGCGGACAGGGGATAAGTTCTTC. Its translation: CASSPRTGDKFF.

J is TRBJ2-3 and V is TRBV5-1; 8 bases match TRBD1. The CDR3 length is 13 residues. Germline V gives CDR1 SGHRS, CDR2 YFSETQ. V dropped 3 bases and J dropped 6; count of bases not matched to a gene: 3. The CDR3 region has the DNA TGCGCCAGCAGCTGGGCAGGGGGCGATACGCAGTATTTT. This codes for CASSWAGGDTQYF.

The J gene is TRBJ2-7, the V gene TRBV20-1; D is undetermined. V was cut by 3 bases and J by 3 bases, with 6 bases left in between. The germline gives CDR1 DFQATT, CDR2 SNEGSKA (reference sequence). This CDR3 has 11 residues. Here the CDR3 reads CSASPNYEQYF. CDR3 nucleotides: TGCAGTGCTAGTCCAAACTACGAGCAGTACTTC.

The chain has TRBV11-2 and TRBJ2-7; no clear D. This CDR3 contains 13 residues. CDR1 and CDR2 (germline): SGHAT, FQNNGV. The V gene lost 5 bases and the J gene lost 3 bases, with 11 bases spanning the gap. The DNA of the CDR3 is TGTGCCAGCAGCCCCCTCTTCCGCTACGAGCAGTACTTC. Residues: CASSPLFRYEQYF.

The gene calls are TRBV5-1 and TRBJ2-3; TRBD2 is a possible D gene (6 bases). The CDR3 has 15 residues. The germline CDR1 and CDR2 sequences are SGHRS and YFSETQ. Between the trimmed V and J ends, which lost 0 bases and 0 bases, there was a span of 8 bases. The CDR3 loop is CASSLGGASTDTQYF. CDR3 DNA sequence: TGCGCCAGCAGCTTGGGCGGGGCCAGCACAGATACGCAGTATTTT.

The chain is built from TRBV6-5 and TRBJ2-1; TRBD2 might be the D (7 bases). CDR1 is MNHEY, CDR2 SVGAGI, per germline. The germline V and J ends were trimmed by 7 bases and 4 bases, with 14 bases remaining between them. The CDR3 runs 14 residues. The CDR3 DNA is TGTGCCAGCATCCGCGGGGGCAGTTACAATGAGCAGTTCTTC. This codes for CASIRGGSYNEQFF.

This rearrangement joins TRBV6-2 or TRBV6-3 to TRBJ1-2, with 8 positions matching TRBD1. With V trimmed by 4 bases and J by 4 bases, 11 bases remained unmatched. CDR1 and CDR2 from the germline V gene are MNHEY and SVGEGT. The length of the CDR3 is 16 residues. The CDR3 DNA reads TGTGCCAGCAGTTCCCTAGACAGGGGCACCTCCTATGGCTACACCTTC. It is translated as CASSSLDRGTSYGYTF.

The chain employs TRBV11-3 and TRBJ2-5; 11 bases match TRBD2. The CDR3 contains 15 residues. The V and J ends lost 4 bases and 5 bases, in that order; junction bases with no gene match: 6. The germline V gene has CDR1 SGHNT and CDR2 YENEEA. This CDR3 reads CASSSIAGGQETQYF. In nucleotides, the CDR3 is TGTGCCAGCAGCTCCATAGCGGGAGGGCAGGAGACCCAGTACTTC.

Turning to this clone: Other nucleotide sequences from this sample produce the same CDR3. The chain links TRBV11-2 to TRBJ1-1; unclear D gene. Germline V gene sequence: CDR1 SGHAT, CDR2 FQNNGV. Deletions cut 5 bases from V and 2 bases from J, with 3 bases between. The CDR3 consists of 11 residues. CDR3 nucleotides: TGTGCCAGCAGCCGTAACACTGAAGCTTTCTTT. Its protein is CASSRNTEAFF.

This chain links TRBV9 with TRBJ2-1; 9 positions agree with TRBD2. Germline lookup yields CDR1 SGDLS and CDR2 YYNGEE. The CDR3 has 15 residues. Trimming removed 4 bases from V and 5 bases from J; junction bases left unmatched: 7. CDR3 sequence (DNA): TGTGCCAGCAGCCCCACGGGACTAGCTAACAATGAGCAGTTCTTC. Translated, it gives CASSPTGLANNEQFF. Filled out from reference TRBV9 and TRBJ2-1, the complete variable domain reads DSGVTQTPKHLITATGQRVTLRCSPRSGDLSVYWYQQSLDQGLQFLIQYYNGEERAKGNILERFSAQQFPDLHSELNLSSLELGDSALYFCASSPTGLANNEQFFGPGTRLTVL.

The rearrangement links TRBV2 to TRBJ2-7; 7 nucleotides match TRBD1. The junction had 3 bases not matched to a gene; V was cut back by 8 bases and J by 2 bases. CDR3 size: 12 residues. CDR1 is SNHLY, CDR2 FYNNEI, per germline. The CDR3 DNA reads as TGTGCCAGCGACAGGGCCCCCTACGAGCAGTACTTC. Translation gives CASDRAPYEQYF.

CDR3 in amino acids: CASSNYRVGNTEAFF. CDR3 DNA: TGTGCCAGCAGTAATTACAGGGTGGGGAACACTGAAGCTTTCTTT. V and J are TRBV28 and TRBJ1-1, with D possibly being TRBD1 (6 bases). Germline V gene lookup returns CDR1 MDHEN and CDR2 SYDVKM. V lost 5 bases to trimming and J lost 1 base, with 14 bases between them. The CDR3 is 15 residues long.